The rows below give T cell receptor beta chains drawn from one sample of a study of shared clonotypes between healthy human individuals. Sequencing was performed with immunoSEQ multiplex PCR; in TCRdb, only in-frame clones are kept and a portion is missing. The sample shows about 380,000 clones, about 97% of them seen only once. Sequencing was performed on memory CD8+ T cells sorted from blood. The receptors were sampled from a young man in good health. Each CDR3 is given with its conserved first and last residue.

v_call: TRBV5-6; cdr3_aa: CASRNLWGLVTDTQYF
v_call: TRBV7-2; cdr3_aa: CASSLLAGETQYF
v_call: TRBV7-2; cdr3_aa: CASSLAGNNQPQHF
v_call: TRBV27; cdr3_aa: CASSWDRGGGYTF
v_call: TRBV10-1; cdr3_aa: CASLYTSGRDYNEQFF
v_call: TRBV19; cdr3_aa: CASSRDRVRSNQPQHF
v_call: TRBV5-5; cdr3_aa: CASSYVAGSGNTIYF
v_call: TRBV10-1; cdr3_aa: CASSESRLFTDTQYF
v_call: TRBV6-1; cdr3_aa: CASSEDRRETQYF
v_call: TRBV11-2; cdr3_aa: CASSRDRPTGELFF
v_call: TRBV2; cdr3_aa: CASSADRGRHYGYTF
v_call: TRBV19; cdr3_aa: CASSSTSQQYF
v_call: TRBV25-1; cdr3_aa: CASSASGVYEQYF
v_call: TRBV10-2; cdr3_aa: CASRAGNGQPQHF
v_call: TRBV5-1; cdr3_aa: CASRKGTGGFTEAFF
v_call: TRBV30; cdr3_aa: CAWWGGSADTQYF
v_call: TRBV28; cdr3_aa: CASSLRRRQGNGYTF
v_call: TRBV10-1; cdr3_aa: CASSEEGTHTGELFF
v_call: TRBV6-5; cdr3_aa: CASSFRGYEQYF
v_call: TRBV18; cdr3_aa: CASSQGENTEAFF
v_call: TRBV6-5; cdr3_aa: CASRYGGRGDYGYTF
v_call: TRBV4-1; cdr3_aa: CASSQAIQETQYF
v_call: TRBV10-2; cdr3_aa: CASSPDRGVYEQYF
v_call: TRBV4-1; cdr3_aa: CASSQDDRANYGYTF
v_call: TRBV7-2; cdr3_aa: CASSPRLAGALTQYF
v_call: TRBV2; cdr3_aa: CASSDPGGAADTQYF
v_call: TRBV6-1; cdr3_aa: CASVGLGGTDTQYF